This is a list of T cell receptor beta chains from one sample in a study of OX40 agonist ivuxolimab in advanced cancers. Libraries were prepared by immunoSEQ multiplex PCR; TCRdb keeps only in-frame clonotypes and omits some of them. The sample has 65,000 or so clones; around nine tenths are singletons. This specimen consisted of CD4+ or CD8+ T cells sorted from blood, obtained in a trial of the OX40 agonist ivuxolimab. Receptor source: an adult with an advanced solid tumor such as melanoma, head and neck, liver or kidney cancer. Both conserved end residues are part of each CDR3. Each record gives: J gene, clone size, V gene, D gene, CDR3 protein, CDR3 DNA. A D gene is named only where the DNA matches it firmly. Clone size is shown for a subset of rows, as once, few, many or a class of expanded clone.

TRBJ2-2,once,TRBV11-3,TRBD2,CASRESSGSGELFF,TGTGCCAGCAGGGAGAGTAGCGGGTCCGGGGAGCTGTTTTTT
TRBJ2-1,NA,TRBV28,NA,CASATPRQAYNEQFF,TGTGCCAGCGCCACCCCGCGACAGGCATACAATGAGCAGTTCTTC
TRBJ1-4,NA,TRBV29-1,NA,CSVLGHNEKLFF,TGCAGCGTTCTAGGGCATAATGAAAAACTGTTTTTT
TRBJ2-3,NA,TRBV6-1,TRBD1,CASNIGQDTDTQYF,TGTGCCAGCAATATTGGACAGGACACAGATACGCAGTATTTT
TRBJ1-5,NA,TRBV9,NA,CASSVGFANQPQHF,TGTGCCAGCAGCGTAGGCTTCGCGAATCAGCCCCAGCATTTT
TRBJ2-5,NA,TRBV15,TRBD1,CATSFTGVKRETQYF,TGTGCCACTTCCTTTACAGGGGTGAAGAGGGAGACCCAGTACTTC
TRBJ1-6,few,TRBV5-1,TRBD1,CASSSEGQVNSPLHF,TGCGCCAGCAGCTCGGAGGGACAGGTTAATTCACCCCTCCACTTT
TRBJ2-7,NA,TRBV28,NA,CASTSIGQPTYEQYF,TGTGCCAGCACCTCAATCGGACAACCCACCTACGAGCAGTACTTC
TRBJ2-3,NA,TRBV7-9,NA,CASTRFGGVSTDTQYF,TGTGCCAGCACCCGTTTTGGGGGAGTTAGCACAGATACGCAGTATTTT
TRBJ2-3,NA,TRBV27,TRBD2,CASSLKSGGPRDTQYF,TGTGCCAGCAGTTTAAAAAGCGGGGGACCTCGGGATACGCAGTATTTT
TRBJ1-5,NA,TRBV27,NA,CASSFSGNQPQHF,TGTGCCAGCAGTTTCTCTGGGAATCAGCCCCAGCATTTT
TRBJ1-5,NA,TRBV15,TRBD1,CATSPGGGNQPQHF,TGTGCCACCAGCCCAGGGGGTGGCAATCAGCCCCAGCATTTT
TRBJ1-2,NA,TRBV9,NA,CASSALMSDYGYTF,TGTGCCAGCAGCGCCTTGATGAGTGACTATGGCTACACCTTC
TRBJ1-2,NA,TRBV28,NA,CASTSSGTLYGYTF,TGTGCCAGCACCTCCTCGGGGACACTTTATGGCTACACCTTC
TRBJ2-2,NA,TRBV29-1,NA,CSVLRGGRDTGELFF,TGCAGCGTCCTCAGGGGCGGTAGAGACACCGGGGAGCTGTTTTTT
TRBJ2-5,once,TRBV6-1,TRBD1,CASRRTGGLQETQYF,TGTGCCAGCAGGAGGACAGGGGGACTCCAAGAGACCCAGTACTTC
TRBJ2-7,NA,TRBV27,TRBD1,CASSLKGQGARSEQYF,TGTGCCAGCAGTTTAAAGGGACAGGGGGCGCGAAGCGAGCAGTACTTC
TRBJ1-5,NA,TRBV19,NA,CASSTDRNQPQHF,TGTGCCAGTAGTACCGACAGAAACCAGCCCCAGCATTTT
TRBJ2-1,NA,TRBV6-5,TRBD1,CASSYDRGTDEQFF,TGTGCCAGCAGTTATGACAGGGGGACGGATGAGCAGTTCTTC
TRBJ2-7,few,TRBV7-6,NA,CASSYLTGEQYF,TGTGCCAGCAGCTATCTCACGGGGGAGCAGTACTTC
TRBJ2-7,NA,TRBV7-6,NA,CASSLDRSFEQYF,TGTGCCAGCAGCTTAGATCGGAGTTTCGAGCAGTACTTC
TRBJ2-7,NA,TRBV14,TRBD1,CASSPQQGTYEQYF,TGTGCCAGCAGCCCCCAACAGGGGACCTACGAGCAGTACTTC
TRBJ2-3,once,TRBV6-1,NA,CASTFLASSTDTQYF,TGTGCCAGCACCTTTCTAGCGTCTAGCACAGATACGCAGTATTTT